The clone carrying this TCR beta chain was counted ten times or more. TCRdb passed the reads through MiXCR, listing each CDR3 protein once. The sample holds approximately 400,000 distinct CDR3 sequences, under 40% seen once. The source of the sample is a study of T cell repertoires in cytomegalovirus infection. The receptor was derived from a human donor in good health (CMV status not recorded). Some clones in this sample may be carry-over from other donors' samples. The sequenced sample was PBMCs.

CDR3 residues: CASSRDWAPGFNEQFF. The CDR3 region has the DNA TGTGCCAGCAGCCGTGACTGGGCCCCGGGGTTCAATGAGCAGTTCTTC. The chain combines TRBV7-2 with TRBJ2-1; TRBD2 is a possible D gene (5 bases). The germline V and J ends were trimmed by 5 bases and 6 bases, with 20 bases remaining between them. The CDR3 contains 16 residues. Germline CDR1 reads SGHTA; CDR2 reads FQGNSA.